A selection of T cell receptor beta chains follows, all from one sample in a study of T cell responses to AZD1222 COVID-19 vaccine. Assay used: immunoSEQ multiplex PCR; TCRdb lists only in-frame clones, some missing. The sample includes under 35,000 clones, 88% of them seen just once. The sequenced sample was peripheral blood, obtained 28 days after the second AZD1222 dose. The receptors shown here come from an adult who received the AZD1222 COVID-19 vaccine. Both conserved end residues are part of each CDR3. A D gene is named only where the DNA matches it firmly.

d_call j_call cdr3_length v_call cdr3_aa
- TRBJ1-4 12 TRBV21-1 CTRPQGDEKLFF
- TRBJ1-6 14 TRBV14 CASRGIREDSPLHF
TRBD1 TRBJ2-7 15 TRBV7-9 CASSLWTGVSYEQYF
TRBD1 TRBJ1-2 13 TRBV18 CASSPSGQVNITF
- TRBJ2-7 12 TRBV2 CASRDRTGREYF
TRBD2 TRBJ2-1 18 TRBV15 CATSSQRGGSEGYNEQFF
TRBD1 TRBJ1-2 14 TRBV19 CASSRDRVKFGYTF
- TRBJ1-5 13 TRBV28 CASRIGGNQPQHF
- TRBJ1-2 15 TRBV18 CASSPPAGRHAGYTF
TRBD1 TRBJ1-5 14 TRBV6-5 CATTGQGSNQPQHF
TRBD1 TRBJ1-5 12 TRBV28 CETGTGNQPQHF
TRBD1 TRBJ2-5 15 TRBV19 CASSHPGQGKETQYF
- TRBJ2-7 16 TRBV7-2 CASSATSIGSSYEQYF
- TRBJ1-2 14 TRBV5-8 CASSLAADLYGYTF
TRBD1 TRBJ1-2 12 TRBV27 CASRDRGSGYTF
- TRBJ2-7 11 TRBV29-1 CSGSILGEQYF
- TRBJ2-5 16 TRBV15 CATSRGTRGGQETQYF
- TRBJ1-1 16 TRBV5-6 CASSLWRRGLFSEAFF
TRBD1 TRBJ2-7 14 TRBV3-1/TRBV3-2 CASSQGQETYEQYF
- TRBJ2-5 14 TRBV11-2 CASSSGRIKETQYF
- TRBJ1-5 11 TRBV6-5 CASGSNQPQHF
- TRBJ1-1 13 TRBV18 CASSHGGNTEAFF
- TRBJ1-2 14 TRBV5-1 CASSLDTSLGGYTF
- TRBJ1-6 14 TRBV5-1 CASSLYGQGSPLHF
TRBD1 TRBJ1-6 14 TRBV10-3 CAISPTGGDSPLHF
TRBD1 TRBJ2-7 15 TRBV5-4 CASSFAGTGKVEQYF
- TRBJ1-4 17 TRBV7-9 CASSLVPMGYVVEKLFF
- TRBJ1-2 14 TRBV9 CASSVAQGGYGYTF
- TRBJ1-3 15 TRBV6-5 CASRRNPDSGNTIYF
- TRBJ1-2 15 TRBV6-1 CASSEGVAVRYGYTF
TRBD1 TRBJ1-2 13 TRBV7-9 CASSPQTGYGYTF
- TRBJ1-2 14 TRBV9 CASSVISLNYGYTF
TRBD1 TRBJ2-5 15 TRBV18 CASSPGTASGFTQYF
- TRBJ2-5 14 TRBV5-3 CARSLISHKETQYF
- TRBJ2-3 13 TRBV6-4 CASSRGGSDTQYF
TRBD1 TRBJ2-7 13 TRBV28 CASSWTGLDEQYF
- TRBJ2-7 12 TRBV10-3 CAISIGGGEQYF
- TRBJ1-2 15 TRBV16 CASSQSGPGWYGYTF
TRBD1 TRBJ2-7 15 TRBV28 CASSLNWAGGYEQYF
- TRBJ2-3 15 TRBV5-1 CASSLMGSSTDTQYF
- TRBJ2-1 22 TRBV21-1 CASSKVPPTPGQGLSSYNEQFF
- TRBJ2-5 15 TRBV24-1 CATSDLGRYQETQYF
TRBD1 TRBJ2-4 14 TRBV6-5 CASSLDRAQNIQYF
TRBD1 TRBJ1-2 14 TRBV7-9 CASSPSGQVYGYTF
- TRBJ2-5 15 TRBV27 CASSRTGQRQETQYF